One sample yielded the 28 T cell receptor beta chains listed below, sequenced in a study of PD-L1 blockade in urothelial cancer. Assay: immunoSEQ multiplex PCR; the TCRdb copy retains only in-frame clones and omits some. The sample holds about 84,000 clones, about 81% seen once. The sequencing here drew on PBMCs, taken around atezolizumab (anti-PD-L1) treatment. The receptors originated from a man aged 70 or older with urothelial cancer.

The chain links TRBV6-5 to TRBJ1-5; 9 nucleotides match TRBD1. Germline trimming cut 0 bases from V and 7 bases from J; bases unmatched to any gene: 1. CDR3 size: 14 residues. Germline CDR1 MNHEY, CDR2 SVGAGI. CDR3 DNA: TGTGCCAGCAGTTACTCGACAGGGGGGCAGCCCCAGCATTTT. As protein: CASSYSTGGQPQHF.

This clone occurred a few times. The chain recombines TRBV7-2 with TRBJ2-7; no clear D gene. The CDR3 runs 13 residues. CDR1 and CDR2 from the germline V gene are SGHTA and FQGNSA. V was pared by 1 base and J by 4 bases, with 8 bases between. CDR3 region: CASSLVLFYEQYF. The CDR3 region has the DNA TGTGCCAGCAGCTTAGTTCTCTTTTACGAGCAGTACTTC.

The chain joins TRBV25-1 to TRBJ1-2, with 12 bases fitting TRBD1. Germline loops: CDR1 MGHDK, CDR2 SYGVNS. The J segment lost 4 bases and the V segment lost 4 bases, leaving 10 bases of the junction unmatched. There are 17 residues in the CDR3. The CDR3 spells CASSGGTGGGRGYGYTF. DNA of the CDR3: TGTGCCAGCAGTGGCGGGACAGGGGGCGGGCGAGGCTATGGCTACACCTTC.

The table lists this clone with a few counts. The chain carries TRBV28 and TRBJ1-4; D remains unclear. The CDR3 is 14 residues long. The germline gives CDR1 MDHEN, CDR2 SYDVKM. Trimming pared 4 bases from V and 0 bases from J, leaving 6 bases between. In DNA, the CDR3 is TGTGCCAGCAGTTCGGGGTCAACTAATGAAAAACTGTTTTTT. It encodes CASSSGSTNEKLFF.

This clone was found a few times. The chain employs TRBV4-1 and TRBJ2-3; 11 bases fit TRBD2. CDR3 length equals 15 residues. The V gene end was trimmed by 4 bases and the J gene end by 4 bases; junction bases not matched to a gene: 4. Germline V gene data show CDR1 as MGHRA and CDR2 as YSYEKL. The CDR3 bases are TGCGCCAGCAGCCCCGGACTAGCGGGTTCAGATACGCAGTATTTT. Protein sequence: CASSPGLAGSDTQYF.

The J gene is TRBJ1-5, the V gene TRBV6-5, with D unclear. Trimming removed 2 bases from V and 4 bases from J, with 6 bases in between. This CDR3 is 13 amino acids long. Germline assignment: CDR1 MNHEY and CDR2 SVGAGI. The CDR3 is CASSYGGNQPQHF. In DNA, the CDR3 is TGTGCCAGCAGTTACGGCGGGAATCAGCCCCAGCATTTT.

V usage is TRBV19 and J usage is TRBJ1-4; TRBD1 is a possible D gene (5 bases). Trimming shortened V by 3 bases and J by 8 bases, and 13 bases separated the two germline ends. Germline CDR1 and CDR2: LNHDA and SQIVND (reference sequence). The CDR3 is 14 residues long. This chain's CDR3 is CASSIARGGEKLFF. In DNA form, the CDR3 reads TGTGCCAGTAGTATTGCTAGGGGAGGGGAAAAACTGTTTTTT.

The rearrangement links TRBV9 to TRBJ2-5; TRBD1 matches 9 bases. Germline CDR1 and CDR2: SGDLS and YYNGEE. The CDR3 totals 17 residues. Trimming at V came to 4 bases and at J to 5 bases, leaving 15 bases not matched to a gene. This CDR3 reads CASSPGQGTLREETQYF. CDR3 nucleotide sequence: TGTGCCAGCAGCCCAGGACAGGGGACCCTTAGGGAGGAGACCCAGTACTTC.

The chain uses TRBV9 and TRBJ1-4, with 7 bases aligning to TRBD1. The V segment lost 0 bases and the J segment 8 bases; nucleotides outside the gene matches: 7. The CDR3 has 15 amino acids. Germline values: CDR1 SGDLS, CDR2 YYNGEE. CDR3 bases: TGTGCCAGCAGCGTAGGAGGGGGCGCGGGGGAAAAACTGTTTTTT. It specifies CASSVGGGAGEKLFF.

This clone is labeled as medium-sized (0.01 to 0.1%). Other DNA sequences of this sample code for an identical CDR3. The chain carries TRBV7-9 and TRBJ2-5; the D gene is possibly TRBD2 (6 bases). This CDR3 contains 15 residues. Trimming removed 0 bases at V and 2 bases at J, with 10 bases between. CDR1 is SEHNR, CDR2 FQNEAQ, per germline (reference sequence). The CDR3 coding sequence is TGTGCCAGCAGCTTAGCTAGCGGAGGGCAAGAGACCCAGTACTTC. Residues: CASSLASGGQETQYF.

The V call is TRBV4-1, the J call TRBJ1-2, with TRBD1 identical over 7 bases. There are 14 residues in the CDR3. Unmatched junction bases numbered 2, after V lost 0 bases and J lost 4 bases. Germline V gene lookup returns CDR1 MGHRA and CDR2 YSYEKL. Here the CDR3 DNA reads TGCGCCAGCAGCCAAGAGAACAGGGGCTATGGCTACACCTTC. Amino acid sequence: CASSQENRGYGYTF.

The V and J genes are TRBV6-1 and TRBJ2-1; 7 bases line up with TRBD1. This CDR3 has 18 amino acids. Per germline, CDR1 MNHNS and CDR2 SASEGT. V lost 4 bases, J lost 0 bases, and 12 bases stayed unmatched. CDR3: CASSGPLSYRGSYNEQFF. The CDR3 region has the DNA TGTGCCAGCAGTGGACCGCTTAGTTACAGGGGCTCCTACAATGAGCAGTTCTTC.

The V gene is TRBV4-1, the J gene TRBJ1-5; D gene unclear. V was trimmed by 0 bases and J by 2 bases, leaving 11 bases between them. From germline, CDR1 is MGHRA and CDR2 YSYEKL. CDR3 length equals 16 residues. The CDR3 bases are TGCGCCAGCAGCCAAGATAACGGGTGGGGCAATCAGCCCCAGCATTTT. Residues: CASSQDNGWGNQPQHF.

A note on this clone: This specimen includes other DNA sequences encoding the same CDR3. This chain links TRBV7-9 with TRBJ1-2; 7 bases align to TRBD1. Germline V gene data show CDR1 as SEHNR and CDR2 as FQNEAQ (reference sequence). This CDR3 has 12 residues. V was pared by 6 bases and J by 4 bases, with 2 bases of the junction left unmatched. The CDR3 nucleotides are TGTGCCAGCAGTAGGGACAGCTATGGCTACACCTTC. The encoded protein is CASSRDSYGYTF. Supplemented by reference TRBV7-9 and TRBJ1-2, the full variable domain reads DTGVSQNPRHKITKRGQNVTFRCDPISEHNRLYWYRQTLGQGPEFLTYFQNEAQLEKSRLLSDRFSAERPKGSFSTLEIQRTEQGDSAMYLCASSRDSYGYTFGSGTRLTVV.

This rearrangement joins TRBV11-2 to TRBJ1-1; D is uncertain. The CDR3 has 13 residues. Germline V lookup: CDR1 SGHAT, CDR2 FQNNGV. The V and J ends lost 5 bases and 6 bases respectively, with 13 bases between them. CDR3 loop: CASSLSPVSEAFF. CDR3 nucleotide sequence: TGTGCCAGCAGCCTTTCTCCAGTTTCTGAAGCTTTCTTT.

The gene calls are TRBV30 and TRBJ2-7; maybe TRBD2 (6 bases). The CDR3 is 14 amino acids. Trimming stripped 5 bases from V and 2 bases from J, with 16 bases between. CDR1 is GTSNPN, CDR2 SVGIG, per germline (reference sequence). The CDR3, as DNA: TGTGCCTGGGCGCCGGGACTTCTAACCTACGAGCAGTACTTC. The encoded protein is CAWAPGLLTYEQYF.

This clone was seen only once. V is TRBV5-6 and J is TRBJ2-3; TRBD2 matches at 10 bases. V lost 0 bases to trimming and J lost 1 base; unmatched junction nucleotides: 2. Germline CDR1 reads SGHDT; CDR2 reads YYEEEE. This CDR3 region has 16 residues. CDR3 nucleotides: TGTGCCAGCAGCTTGGGGCTAGCGGGGGGCACAGATACGCAGTATTTT. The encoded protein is CASSLGLAGGTDTQYF.

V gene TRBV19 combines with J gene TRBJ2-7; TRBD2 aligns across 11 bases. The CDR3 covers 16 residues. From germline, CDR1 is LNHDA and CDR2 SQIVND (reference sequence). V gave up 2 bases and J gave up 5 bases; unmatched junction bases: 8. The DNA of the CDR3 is TGTGCCAGTAGTATAACCCTAGCGGGAGGAATACACGAGCAGTACTTC. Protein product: CASSITLAGGIHEQYF.

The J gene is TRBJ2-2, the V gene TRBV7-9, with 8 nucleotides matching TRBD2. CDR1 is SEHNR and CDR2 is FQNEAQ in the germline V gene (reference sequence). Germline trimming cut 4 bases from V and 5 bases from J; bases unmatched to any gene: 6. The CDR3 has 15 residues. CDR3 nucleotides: TGTGCCAGCAGCTCAGCGGGAGCTCGTACCGGGGAGCTGTTTTTT. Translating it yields CASSSAGARTGELFF.

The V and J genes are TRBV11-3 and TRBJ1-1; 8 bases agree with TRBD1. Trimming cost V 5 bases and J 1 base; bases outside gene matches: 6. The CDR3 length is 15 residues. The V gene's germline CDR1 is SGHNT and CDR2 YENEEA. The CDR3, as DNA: TGTGCCAGCAGCCGCGAACAGGGGGAGAACACTGAAGCTTTCTTT. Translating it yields CASSREQGENTEAFF.

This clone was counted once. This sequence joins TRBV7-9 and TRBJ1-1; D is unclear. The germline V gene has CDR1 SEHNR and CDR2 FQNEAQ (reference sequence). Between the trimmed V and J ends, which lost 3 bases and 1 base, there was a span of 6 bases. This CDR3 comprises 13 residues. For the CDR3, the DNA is TGTGCCAGCAGCTTGGAGCAGAACACTGAAGCTTTCTTT. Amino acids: CASSLEQNTEAFF.

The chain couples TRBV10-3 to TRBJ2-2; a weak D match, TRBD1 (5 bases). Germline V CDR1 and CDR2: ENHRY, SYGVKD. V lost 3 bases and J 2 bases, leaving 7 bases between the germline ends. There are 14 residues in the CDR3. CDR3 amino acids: CAISDRVNTGELFF. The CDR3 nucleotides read TGTGCCATCAGTGACAGGGTTAACACCGGGGAGCTGTTTTTT.

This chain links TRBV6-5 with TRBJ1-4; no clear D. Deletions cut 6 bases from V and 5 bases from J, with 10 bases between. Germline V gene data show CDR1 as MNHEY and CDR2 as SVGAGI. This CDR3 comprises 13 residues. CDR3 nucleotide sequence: TGTGCCAGCAGCCGGTCGAGAAATGAAAAACTGTTTTTT. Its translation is CASSRSRNEKLFF.

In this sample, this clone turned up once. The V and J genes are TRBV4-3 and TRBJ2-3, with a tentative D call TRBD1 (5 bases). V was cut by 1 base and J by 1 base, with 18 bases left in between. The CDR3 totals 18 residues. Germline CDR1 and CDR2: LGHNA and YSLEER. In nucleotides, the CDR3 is TGCGCCAGCAGCCAAGGTGGGGCCGGACACCTCGGCACAGATACGCAGTATTTT. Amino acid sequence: CASSQGGAGHLGTDTQYF.

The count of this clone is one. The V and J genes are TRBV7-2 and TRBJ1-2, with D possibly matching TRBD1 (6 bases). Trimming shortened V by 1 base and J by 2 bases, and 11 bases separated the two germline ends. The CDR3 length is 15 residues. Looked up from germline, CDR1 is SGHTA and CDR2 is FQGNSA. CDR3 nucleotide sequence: TGTGCCAGCAGCTTAGATACAGGGAGAAACTATGGCTACACCTTC. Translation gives CASSLDTGRNYGYTF.

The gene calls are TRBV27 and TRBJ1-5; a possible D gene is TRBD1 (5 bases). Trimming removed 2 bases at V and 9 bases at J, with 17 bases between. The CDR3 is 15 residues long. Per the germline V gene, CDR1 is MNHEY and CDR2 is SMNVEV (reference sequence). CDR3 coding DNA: TGTGCCAGCAGTTTAGCGGGAGGGACTCAACGGCCCCAGCATTTT. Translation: CASSLAGGTQRPQHF.

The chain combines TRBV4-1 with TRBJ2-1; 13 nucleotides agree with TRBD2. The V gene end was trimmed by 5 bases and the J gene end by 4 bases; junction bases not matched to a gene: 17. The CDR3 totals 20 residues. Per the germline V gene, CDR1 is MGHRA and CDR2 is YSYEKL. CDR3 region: CASSFNTGTSGAHSYNEQFF. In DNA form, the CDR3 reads TGCGCCAGCAGCTTTAACACCGGGACTAGCGGGGCCCACTCATACAATGAGCAGTTCTTC.

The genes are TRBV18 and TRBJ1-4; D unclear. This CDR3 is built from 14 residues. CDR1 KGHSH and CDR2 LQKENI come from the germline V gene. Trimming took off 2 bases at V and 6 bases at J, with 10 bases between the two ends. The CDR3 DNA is TGTGCCAGCTCACCAAGAGGGAGCGATGAAAAACTGTTTTTT. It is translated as CASSPRGSDEKLFF.